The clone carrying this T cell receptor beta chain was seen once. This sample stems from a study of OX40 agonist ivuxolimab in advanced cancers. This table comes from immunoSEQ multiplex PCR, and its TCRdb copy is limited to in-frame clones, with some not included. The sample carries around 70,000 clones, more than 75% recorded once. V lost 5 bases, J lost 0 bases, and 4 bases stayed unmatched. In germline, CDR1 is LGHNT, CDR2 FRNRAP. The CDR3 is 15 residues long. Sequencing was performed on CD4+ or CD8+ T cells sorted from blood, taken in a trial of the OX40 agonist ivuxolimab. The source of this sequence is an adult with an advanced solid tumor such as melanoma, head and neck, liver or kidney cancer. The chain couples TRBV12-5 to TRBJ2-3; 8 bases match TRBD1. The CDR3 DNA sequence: TGTGCTAGTGGTCCAGGACAGGGTAGCACAGATACGCAGTATTTT. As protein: CASGPGQGSTDTQYF.